The next 17 T cell receptor beta chains were all read from a single sample in a study of blood T cell repertoires in COVID-19. Clones were read by immunoSEQ multiplex PCR, and TCRdb kept only the in-frame ones, dropping some. The profile covers approximately 300,000 clones, with 70% to 90% appearing a single time and 4.5% to 7% taken by the ten largest. Sequenced input: PBMCs or T cells enriched from blood (not recorded which). The receptors were gathered from a woman aged 25 to 39 who had recovered from COVID-19.

CDR3 coding DNA: TGTGCCAGTAGTATCGGGGAACACTACACCTTC. Protein product: CASSIGEHYTF. The chain uses TRBV19 and TRBJ1-2; D unclear. Germline CDR1 is LNHDA and CDR2 is SQIVND (reference sequence). V was pared by 3 bases and J by 10 bases, with 9 bases between. CDR3 length equals 11 residues. Filled out from reference TRBV19 and TRBJ1-2, the complete variable domain reads DGGITQSPKYLFRKEGQNVTLSCEQNLNHDAMYWYRQDPGQGLRLIYYSQIVNDFQKGDIAEGYSVSREKKESFPLTVTSAQKNPTAFYLCASSIGEHYTFGSGTRLTVV.

This clone came up once. The gene calls are TRBV11-3 and TRBJ2-3; 13 nucleotides line up with TRBD2. Germline V CDR1 and CDR2: SGHNT, YENEEA. V gave up 5 bases and J gave up 8 bases; unmatched junction bases: 22. CDR3 length: 20 amino acids. The CDR3 sequence: CASSLTRSAALAGGLGTQYF. CDR3 coding DNA: TGTGCCAGCAGCCTAACCCGAAGTGCAGCACTAGCGGGGGGGCTTGGTACGCAGTATTTT. Supplemented by reference TRBV11-3 and TRBJ2-3, the full variable domain reads EAGVVQSPRYKIIEKKQPVAFWCNPISGHNTLYWYLQNLGQGPELLIRYENEEAVDDSQLPKDRFSAERLKGVDSTLKIQPAELGDSAVYLCASSLTRSAALAGGLGTQYFGPGTRLTVL.

This chain links TRBV4-2 with TRBJ1-2; 8 positions match TRBD1. Unmatched junction bases numbered 8, after V lost 0 bases and J lost 5 bases. Per germline, CDR1 LGHNA and CDR2 YNFKEQ. The CDR3 length is 16 residues. CDR3 coding DNA: TGTGCCAGCAGCCAAGATAGGCAGGGGGCAATGTATGGCTACACCTTC. It translates to CASSQDRQGAMYGYTF.

About this clone: The junction departs from germline at one end; a sequencing error may be responsible. This sequence joins TRBV7-7 and TRBJ2-2; D is unresolved. CDR3 length: 15 residues. Germline V gene sequence: CDR1 SSHAT, CDR2 FNYEAQ (reference sequence). CDR3 loop: CASSLAVQNTGELFF. The CDR3 DNA is TGTGCTAGCAGCTTAGCTGTCCAGAACACCGGGGAGCTGTTTTTT.

This clone was observed a single time. V and J are TRBV6-1 and TRBJ1-5, with D possibly matching TRBD1 (5 bases). The V end was cut by 2 bases, the J end by 1 base, with 15 bases between. Germline V gene sequence: CDR1 MNHNS, CDR2 SASEGT. This CDR3 has 17 amino acids. The CDR3 reads CASSESVPGSSNQPQHF. CDR3 in DNA: TGTGCCAGCAGTGAATCAGTTCCAGGGTCAAGCAATCAGCCCCAGCATTTT.

The chain employs TRBV3-1 (or the pseudogene TRBV3-2) and TRBJ1-3, with 10 bases fitting TRBD1. J gave up 3 bases and V 3 bases, and 17 bases lay outside the gene matches. The CDR3 loop spans 20 amino acids. The germline V gene has CDR1 LGHDT and CDR2 YNNKEL (reference sequence). CDR3 protein: CASSQTTGTGAPRLGNTIYF. The CDR3 coding sequence is TGTGCCAGCAGCCAGACAACCGGGACAGGGGCCCCAAGACTTGGAAACACCATATATTTT.

The rearrangement uses TRBV29-1 and TRBJ1-1; 10 bases align to TRBD1. J gave up 1 base and V 4 bases, and 9 bases lay outside the gene matches. Per germline, CDR1 SQVTM and CDR2 ANQGSEA. The CDR3 loop spans 16 amino acids. As DNA, the CDR3 is TGCAGCGTTGGGGGCCACAGGACAGGGGGGAACACTGAAGCTTTCTTT. The encoded protein is CSVGGHRTGGNTEAFF.

The rearrangement uses TRBV7-2 and TRBJ1-1, with D unresolved. V was trimmed by 2 bases and J by 10 bases, leaving 17 bases between them. The CDR3 length is 14 residues. Germline V lookup: CDR1 SGHTA, CDR2 FQGNSA. Here the CDR3 DNA reads TGTGCCAGCAGCTTAATGGTACGGTCGGCGGGAGCTTTCTTT. Translated, it gives CASSLMVRSAGAFF.

V and J are TRBV14 and TRBJ2-5; the D gene is possibly TRBD1 (6 bases). Per the germline V gene, CDR1 is SGHDN and CDR2 is FVKESK. There are 15 residues in the CDR3. Trimming shortened V by 3 bases and J by 5 bases, and 16 bases separated the two germline ends. This chain's CDR3 is CASSHHRELRETQYF. The CDR3 nucleotides read TGTGCCAGCAGCCATCACAGGGAGTTAAGGGAGACCCAGTACTTC.

V and J are TRBV5-4 and TRBJ1-1; weak D call: TRBD1 (6 bases). With 4 bases removed from V and 6 bases from J, the gap between germline ends came to 19 bases. Germline V gives CDR1 SGHNT, CDR2 YYREEE (reference sequence). The CDR3 is 15 residues long. In nucleotides, the CDR3 is TGTGCCAGCAGCGATACAGGGCTAGGTATGGCTGAAGCTTTCTTT. Protein sequence: CASSDTGLGMAEAFF.

This rearrangement joins TRBV5-5 to TRBJ2-7, with no clear D. The CDR3 length is 17 residues. V dropped 0 bases and J dropped 0 bases, with 16 bases sitting between them. Per the germline V gene, CDR1 is SGHKS and CDR2 is YYEKEE (reference sequence). CDR3 in DNA: TGTGCCAGCAGCTTGGCCGTGGGCAGCTCAGACTCCTACGAGCAGTACTTC. Its protein is CASSLAVGSSDSYEQYF. The whole variable domain, filled in from reference TRBV5-5 and TRBJ2-7, reads DAGVTQSPTHLIKTRGQQVTLRCSPISGHKSVSWYQQVLGQGPQFIFQYYEKEERGRGNFPDRFSARQFPNYSSELNVNALLLGDSALYLCASSLAVGSSDSYEQYFGPGTRLTVT.

The chain recombines TRBV27 with TRBJ2-7, with 8 bases that match TRBD1. The CDR3 covers 14 residues. Trimming removed 4 bases from V and 1 base from J; junction bases left unmatched: 3. CDR1 MNHEY and CDR2 SMNVEV come from the germline V gene (reference sequence). Here the CDR3 DNA reads TGTGCCAGCAGTTCAACAGGGGGTTCCTACGAGCAGTACTTC. Protein sequence: CASSSTGGSYEQYF.

A single count supports this clone. This rearrangement joins TRBV11-2 to TRBJ2-3, with D possibly matching TRBD2 (7 bases). The length of the CDR3 is 14 residues. The V gene's germline CDR1 is SGHAT and CDR2 FQNNGV. V was pared by 2 bases and J by 6 bases, with 12 bases between. The CDR3 coding sequence is TGTGCCAGCAGCTTACAGGCGGGGGCCGATACGCAGTATTTT. The encoded protein is CASSLQAGADTQYF.

The chain joins TRBV7-8 to TRBJ2-1; TRBD2 matches 7 bases. The CDR3 is 16 amino acids. V gave up 1 base and J gave up 2 bases; unmatched junction bases: 5. Germline lookup yields CDR1 SGHVS and CDR2 FQNEAQ. The CDR3 region is CASSLVSSGAYNEQFF. The CDR3 nucleotides are TGTGCCAGCAGCTTAGTGTCAAGCGGGGCCTACAATGAGCAGTTCTTC.

This sequence joins TRBV30 and TRBJ1-5; 8 bases are a match to TRBD1. V lost 0 bases to trimming and J lost 7 bases; unmatched junction nucleotides: 8. Germline V gene sequence: CDR1 GTSNPN, CDR2 SVGIG (reference sequence). The CDR3 has 15 residues. CDR3: CAWSVSGGFGQPQHF. CDR3 nucleotides: TGTGCCTGGAGTGTATCAGGGGGCTTCGGCCAGCCCCAGCATTTT. The complete variable domain, with remaining parts taken from reference TRBV30 and TRBJ1-5, reads SQTIHQWPATLVQPVGSPLSLECTVEGTSNPNLYWYRQAAGRGLQLLFYSVGIGQISSEVPQNLSASRPQDRQFILSSKKLLLSDSGFYLCAWSVSGGFGQPQHFGDGTRLSIL.

This chain uses TRBV12-5 with TRBJ2-5, with 8 bases aligning to TRBD2. Unmatched junction bases numbered 6, after V lost 1 base and J lost 5 bases. CDR1 LGHNT and CDR2 FRNRAP come from the germline V gene. The CDR3 runs to 15 residues. CDR3 coding DNA: TGTGCTAGTGGTTTGGGACTAGCGATAGGGGAGACCCAGTACTTC. Its translation: CASGLGLAIGETQYF.

A single count supports this clone. V usage is TRBV6-5 and J usage is TRBJ2-7; D may be TRBD1 (6 bases). Germline V lookup: CDR1 MNHEY, CDR2 SVGAGI. The V end was cut by 6 bases, the J end by 4 bases, with 19 bases between. The CDR3 spans 15 residues. The CDR3, as DNA: TGTGCCAGCAGGACGGGGCCGGGACACAGTTACGAGCAGTACTTC. Its translation: CASRTGPGHSYEQYF.